These 29 T cell receptor beta chains originate from one sample sequenced in a study of PD-1 blockade in classical Hodgkin lymphoma. Profiling relied on immunoSEQ multiplex PCR, and the TCRdb table lists in-frame clones only, not all of them. The sample yields around 60,000 clones, more than 75% seen once. Brentuximab vedotin exposure varied among the patients, all of whom had relapsed after autologous stem cell transplantation. This specimen was peripheral blood mononuclear cells (PBMCs), taken before the second cycle of nivolumab. The source is a human donor with classical Hodgkin lymphoma.

The chain uses TRBV28 and TRBJ2-5; possibly TRBD2 for D (5 bases). Germline-derived CDR1 and CDR2 are MDHEN and SYDVKM. This CDR3 contains 14 residues. Deletions cut 0 bases from V and 4 bases from J, with 9 bases between. CDR3 bases: TGTGCCAGCAGTTTATGGAGGGATGGAGAGACCCAGTACTTC. Its protein product is CASSLWRDGETQYF.

The chain is built from TRBV5-8 and TRBJ1-4; weak D call: TRBD1 (6 bases). The CDR3 extends over 14 amino acids. Trimming took 5 bases from V and 8 from J, leaving 16 bases between them. Germline lookup yields CDR1 SGHTS and CDR2 YDEGEE. The CDR3 nucleotides read TGTGCCAGCAGGCCAACGGACAGAGTGGAAAAACTGTTTTTT. It codes for CASRPTDRVEKLFF.

This clone was observed a few times. The rearrangement links TRBV19 to TRBJ2-3, with D unclear. The germline CDR1 and CDR2 sequences are LNHDA and SQIVND (reference sequence). CDR3 size: 10 residues. V lost 9 bases and J 4 bases, leaving 5 bases between the germline ends. The CDR3 sequence: CASESDTQYF. The CDR3 bases are TGTGCCAGCGAGTCAGATACGCAGTATTTT.

The rearrangement links TRBV7-6 to TRBJ2-1; unclear D gene. The length of the CDR3 is 17 residues. V was pared by 4 bases and J by 0 bases, with 16 bases between. The germline CDR1 and CDR2 sequences are SGHVS and FNYEAQ. The CDR3 DNA reads TGTGCCAGCAGCTCCCGTCGACATGAAAGCTCCTACAATGAGCAGTTCTTC. Its protein is CASSSRRHESSYNEQFF.

The rearrangement uses TRBV5-1 and TRBJ2-5; D might be TRBD2 (6 bases). Germline lookup yields CDR1 SGHRS and CDR2 YFSETQ. V was shortened by 0 bases and J by 5 bases, with 14 bases between the two germline ends. The CDR3 spans 15 residues. The CDR3 DNA reads as TGCGCCAGCAGCTTGGACGGGACTTTGGGGGAGACCCAGTACTTC. Protein: CASSLDGTLGETQYF.

The chain couples TRBV28 to TRBJ1-2; TRBD1 aligns across 10 bases. V gave up 5 bases and J gave up 5 bases; unmatched junction bases: 11. Per germline, CDR1 MDHEN and CDR2 SYDVKM. This CDR3 contains 16 residues. The CDR3 loop is CASSRPPWTGGYGYTF. CDR3 coding DNA: TGTGCCAGCAGTCGACCCCCATGGACAGGGGGATATGGCTACACCTTC.

This rearrangement joins TRBV4-1 to TRBJ2-7, with TRBD1 identical over 8 bases. Germline CDR1 MGHRA, CDR2 YSYEKL. The CDR3 spans 16 residues. The junction had 7 bases not matched to a gene; V was cut back by 1 base and J by 2 bases. DNA of the CDR3: TGCGCCAGCAGCCAAGGTGACGAGACAGGGGCCTACGAGCAGTACTTC. Translating it yields CASSQGDETGAYEQYF.

V is TRBV7-6 and J is TRBJ1-1, with D possibly being TRBD1 (6 bases). Trimming removed 1 base at V and 5 bases at J, with 14 bases between. The germline CDR1 and CDR2 sequences are SGHVS and FNYEAQ. This CDR3 spans 15 amino acids. The CDR3 bases are TGTGCCAGCAGCTTAGGTCAGGGGTATGGGACTGAAGCTTTCTTT. Translated: CASSLGQGYGTEAFF.

The genes are TRBV10-3 and TRBJ2-5; no firm D call. Germline V gene sequence: CDR1 ENHRY, CDR2 SYGVKD. With 4 bases removed from V and 3 bases from J, the gap between germline ends came to 9 bases. CDR3 length: 13 amino acids. CDR3 sequence (DNA): TGTGCCATCAGTGGCGACTGGGAAGAGACCCAGTACTTC. Its translation: CAISGDWEETQYF.

This chain connects TRBV6-5 to TRBJ1-3; 7 nucleotides align to TRBD1. CDR1 is MNHEY and CDR2 is SVGAGI in the germline V gene. The CDR3 spans 15 residues. Trimming at V came to 6 bases and at J to 3 bases, leaving 8 bases not matched to a gene. The CDR3 sequence: CASRKTGVGGNTIYF. The CDR3 coding sequence is TGTGCCAGCAGAAAAACAGGGGTCGGTGGAAACACCATATATTTT.

The rearrangement links TRBV5-8 to TRBJ2-3; 8 nucleotides agree with TRBD2. Losses at the gene ends were 0 bases for V and 5 bases for J; bases not matched to a gene: 5. Germline V gene data show CDR1 as SGHTS and CDR2 as YDEGEE. The CDR3 has 15 residues. The CDR3 DNA reads as TGTGCCAGCAGCTTGGGCGGGGGGCGAAGAGATACGCAGTATTTT. Amino acids: CASSLGGGRRDTQYF. The full variable domain, rest sourced from reference TRBV5-8 and TRBJ2-3, is EAGVTQSPTHLIKTRGQQATLRCSPISGHTSVYWYQQALGLGLQFLLWYDEGEERNRGNFPPRFSGRQFPNYSSELNVNALELEDSALYLCASSLGGGRRDTQYFGPGTRLTVL.

The CDR3 here is CASSRVISYNEQFF. CDR3 DNA: TGTGCCAGCAGCAGAGTGATCTCCTACAATGAGCAGTTCTTC. The rearrangement uses TRBV11-2 and TRBJ2-1, with D uncertain. This CDR3 region has 14 residues. Trimming shortened V by 5 bases and J by 0 bases, and 8 bases separated the two germline ends. Germline V gives CDR1 SGHAT, CDR2 FQNNGV.

This chain joins TRBV6-1 and TRBJ1-1, with D unresolved. V was trimmed by 6 bases and J by 9 bases, leaving 11 bases between them. The CDR3 loop spans 11 amino acids. Germline CDR1 is MNHNS and CDR2 is SASEGT. CDR3 coding DNA: TGTGCCAGCAGGGGGTCACCCAAAGCTTTCTTT. Protein: CASRGSPKAFF.

The V and J genes are TRBV5-1 and TRBJ2-2, with unresolved D. This CDR3 region has 14 residues. The germline V gene encodes CDR1 SGHRS and CDR2 YFSETQ. Trimming left V 4 bases short and J 4 bases short, with 11 bases between. The CDR3 is CASSGRTGTGELFF. DNA for the CDR3: TGCGCCAGCAGCGGGCGTACGGGCACCGGGGAGCTGTTTTTT.

J is TRBJ2-5 and V is TRBV5-1; no definite D call. Germline CDR1 SGHRS, CDR2 YFSETQ. The CDR3 length is 13 residues. V was cut by 4 bases and J by 1 base, with 8 bases left in between. CDR3 nucleotide sequence: TGCGCCAGCAGCCGCACACCCCAAGAGACCCAGTACTTC. This translates into CASSRTPQETQYF.

The gene calls are TRBV7-9 and TRBJ2-7; D unclear. This CDR3 region has 12 residues. Trimming removed 1 base at V and 6 bases at J, with 7 bases between. Per germline, CDR1 SEHNR and CDR2 FQNEAQ (reference sequence). Here the CDR3 reads CASSLGGVEQYF. The DNA for the CDR3 is TGTGCCAGCAGCTTAGGTGGGGTCGAGCAGTACTTC.

The CDR3 DNA sequence: TGTGCCACTGCGGGGGGCGCTCCTCCCTACGAGCAGTACTTC. This encodes CATAGGAPPYEQYF. The V and J genes are TRBV6-5 and TRBJ2-7, with TRBD2 identical over 8 bases. Germline trimming cut 10 bases from V and 2 bases from J; bases unmatched to any gene: 10. In germline, CDR1 is MNHEY, CDR2 SVGAGI. The CDR3 contains 14 residues.

The CDR3 spells CASSYGTGGEYTEAFF. Here the CDR3 DNA reads TGCGCCAGCAGCTATGGGACAGGGGGCGAGTACACTGAAGCTTTCTTT. This chain connects TRBV5-1 to TRBJ1-1, with 12 bases fitting TRBD1. V gave up 3 bases and J gave up 3 bases; unmatched junction bases: 6. The germline CDR1 and CDR2 sequences are SGHRS and YFSETQ. The CDR3 loop spans 16 amino acids.

For the CDR3, the DNA is TGCGCCAGCAGCTTGGATACTGGCCGGGGAGATACGCAGTATTTT. This encodes CASSLDTGRGDTQYF. The chain employs TRBV5-1 and TRBJ2-3, with TRBD2 as a possible D gene (5 bases). From germline, CDR1 is SGHRS and CDR2 YFSETQ. The CDR3 runs 15 residues. V was clipped by 0 bases and J by 5 bases, with 13 bases between them. Drawing the rest from reference TRBV5-1 and TRBJ2-3, the complete variable domain is KAGVTQTPRYLIKTRGQQVTLSCSPISGHRSVSWYQQTPGQGLQFLFEYFSETQRNKGNFPGRFSGRQFSNSRSEMNVSTLELGDSALYLCASSLDTGRGDTQYFGPGTRLTVL.

The V call is TRBV4-1, the J call TRBJ2-1; 9 nucleotides agree with TRBD1. The CDR3 contains 15 residues. Germline values: CDR1 MGHRA, CDR2 YSYEKL. V gave up 1 base and J gave up 2 bases; unmatched junction bases: 0. The CDR3 region has the DNA TGCGCCAGCAGCCAAGGACAGGGGGCCTACAATGAGCAGTTCTTC. It is translated as CASSQGQGAYNEQFF.

The chain combines TRBV5-1 with TRBJ2-5, with no clear D. The CDR3 is 14 residues long. In germline, CDR1 is SGHRS, CDR2 YFSETQ. Deletions cut 1 base from V and 1 base from J, with 8 bases between. CDR3 amino acids: CASSLLQVQETQYF. CDR3 DNA: TGCGCCAGCAGCTTGTTGCAGGTCCAAGAGACCCAGTACTTC.

The V gene is TRBV11-2, the J gene TRBJ1-4, with TRBD1 matching over 8 bases. J was trimmed by 6 bases and V by 6 bases; bases with no gene match: 6. Germline CDR1 reads SGHAT; CDR2 reads FQNNGV. The CDR3 extends over 14 amino acids. The CDR3 coding sequence is TGTGCCAGCAGACAACAGGGGGTAGATGAAAAACTGTTTTTT. It encodes CASRQQGVDEKLFF.

The rearrangement links TRBV9 to TRBJ2-3; 11 positions match TRBD1. Germline-derived CDR1 and CDR2 are SGDLS and YYNGEE. The CDR3 runs 14 residues. Trimming at V came to 4 bases and at J to 3 bases, leaving 1 base not matched to a gene. CDR3: CASSWDRGTDTQYF. The CDR3 DNA follows: TGTGCCAGCAGCTGGGACAGGGGGACAGATACGCAGTATTTT.

This rearrangement joins TRBV4-1 to TRBJ1-3, with D hard to call. From germline, CDR1 is MGHRA and CDR2 YSYEKL. The CDR3 length is 17 residues. Trimming shortened V by 1 base and J by 0 bases, and 13 bases separated the two germline ends. The CDR3 DNA is TGCGCCAGCAGCCAAGCGGCAGCCATACTCTCTGGAAACACCATATATTTT. Protein product: CASSQAAAILSGNTIYF.

This clone appeared once. This chain connects TRBV7-9 to TRBJ2-7, with 10 bases aligning to TRBD1. Germline V gene lookup returns CDR1 SEHNR and CDR2 FQNEAQ (reference sequence). V was pared by 4 bases and J by 7 bases, with 7 bases of the junction left unmatched. This CDR3 contains 14 residues. DNA for the CDR3: TGTGCCAGCAGCTGGGACAGGGGAATTAGGGAGCAGTACTTC. It codes for CASSWDRGIREQYF. The complete variable domain, with remaining parts taken from reference TRBV7-9 and TRBJ2-7, reads DTGVSQNPRHKITKRGQNVTFRCDPISEHNRLYWYRQTLGQGPEFLTYFQNEAQLEKSRLLSDRFSAERPKGSFSTLEIQRTEQGDSAMYLCASSWDRGIREQYFGPGTRLTVT.

This clone was seen a handful of times. The CDR3 spells CASSIGQGAINEQFF. The CDR3 DNA reads TGTGCCAGTAGTATAGGACAGGGGGCGATTAATGAGCAGTTCTTC. The V and J genes are TRBV19 and TRBJ2-1; 10 bases agree with TRBD1. CDR3 length: 15 amino acids. CDR1 LNHDA and CDR2 SQIVND come from the germline V gene (reference sequence). With 1 base clipped from V and 7 bases from J, the junction kept 4 bases outside the gene matches.

This chain links TRBV28 with TRBJ1-5; D gene uncertain. From germline, CDR1 is MDHEN and CDR2 SYDVKM. V lost 2 bases to trimming and J lost 6 bases, with 11 bases between them. The CDR3 length is 14 residues. CDR3 loop: CASSLMPWGQPQHF. In nucleotides, the CDR3 is TGTGCCAGCAGTTTAATGCCCTGGGGTCAGCCCCAGCATTTT.

The chain links TRBV29-1 to TRBJ1-2, with D tentatively TRBD1 (6 bases). With 7 bases removed from V and 1 base from J, the gap between germline ends came to 22 bases. Germline V gene sequence: CDR1 SQVTM, CDR2 ANQGSEA. The CDR3 sequence is 16 residues long. The CDR3 sequence: CSAFFPSQGRNYGYTF. CDR3 in DNA: TGCAGCGCCTTCTTTCCGAGCCAGGGGCGTAACTATGGCTACACCTTC.

The rearrangement joins TRBV7-9 to TRBJ2-7, with TRBD2 matching over 11 bases. Trimming at V came to 4 bases and at J to 3 bases, leaving 2 bases not matched to a gene. This CDR3 comprises 14 residues. Germline lookup yields CDR1 SEHNR and CDR2 FQNEAQ (reference sequence). CDR3 sequence reads: CASSYSGGDYEQYF. The CDR3 DNA is TGTGCCAGCAGCTATAGCGGGGGGGACTACGAGCAGTACTTC.